This T cell receptor (beta chain) was sequenced in a study of spatial heterogeneity in lung cancer. The overall study: Every unique TCR and UMI combination, on average, appeared more than ten times in raw reads.

In this sample, this clonotype turned up many times. Its antigen is currently unknown. This beta chain turned up in a library designed for alpha chains; as an off-target read, its abundance says little. The germline gives CDR1 SGHRS, CDR2 YFSETQ. The J segment lost 2 bases and the V segment lost 0 bases, leaving 2 bases of the junction unmatched. The CDR3 runs to 15 residues. As to time point: sample taken at primary tumor resection. The donor group consisted of roughly 76 patients who had untreated, early-stage non-small cell lung cancer. Without sorting, whole RNA was sequenced from tumor, nontumor lung or frozen PBMC. Findings and caveats of the study: Tumor mutation counts were tracked by expanded intratumoral alpha and beta TCR counts.

MiXCR was run by TCRdb on the 5' RACE reads, yielding one entry per CDR3 protein. Of some 16,000 distinct CDR3 sequences in the sample, roughly 7% are singletons; the top ten hold around 19%. V is TRBV5-1 and J is TRBJ2-1; TRBD2 aligns across 7 bases. Source: lung tumor tissue, taken at surgery. This clonotype was obtained from a female donor with early-stage non-small cell lung cancer. The CDR3 protein is CASSLASGTYNEQFF. The CDR3 bases are TGCGCCAGCAGCTTGGCTAGCGGTACCTACAATGAGCAGTTCTTC. Complete variable domain (other parts from reference TRBV5-1 and TRBJ2-1): KAGVTQTPRYLIKTRGQQVTLSCSPISGHRSVSWYQQTPGQGLQFLFEYFSETQRNKGNFPGRFSGRQFSNSRSEMNVSTLELGDSALYLCASSLASGTYNEQFFGPGTRLTVL.